Listed below are T cell receptor beta chains from one sample, sequenced in a study of beta chain features in type 1 diabetes. The repertoire was sequenced with immunoSEQ multiplex PCR; TCRdb's copy has only in-frame clones and lacks some. The data contain 450,000 or so clones, more than 9.5% of them seen just once; the ten biggest clones take up more than 0.045%. Sequencing was performed on naive CD4+ T cells from blood. The origin of the receptors is a woman younger than 30 in good health. The CDR3 runs from the conserved cysteine through the conserved F or W. A D gene is named only where the DNA matches it firmly. Only some rows state a clone size, as once, few, many or a class for expanded clones.

v_call	j_call	d_call	clone_size	cdr3_aa	cdr3_nt
TRBV28	TRBJ1-1	.	.	CASSRPRTGNEAFF	TGTGCCAGCAGTCGTCCCCGGACGGGCAACGAAGCTTTCTTT
TRBV21-1	TRBJ2-7	.	few	CASSGTGCEQYF	TGTGCCAGCTCCGGGACAGGGTGCGAGCAGTACTTC
TRBV9	TRBJ1-3	.	.	CASSGGSARSGNTIYF	TGTGCCAGCAGCGGGGGGAGTGCACGCTCTGGAAACACCATATATTTT
TRBV29-1	TRBJ2-5	TRBD1	few	CSVEDRGKETQYF	TGCAGCGTTGAGGACAGGGGCAAAGAGACCCAGTACTTC
TRBV4-1	TRBJ2-1	TRBD2	few	CASSLLGLAGHNEQFF	TGCGCCAGCAGCCTACTGGGACTAGCGGGGCACAATGAGCAGTTCTTC
TRBV4-1	TRBJ2-5	.	few	CASSQVRANSQETQYF	TGCGCCAGCAGCCAAGTACGAGCGAACTCACAAGAGACCCAGTACTTC
TRBV7-9	TRBJ1-1	.	.	CASSFDPEAFF	TGTGCCAGCAGCTTTGACCCTGAAGCTTTCTTT
TRBV27	TRBJ2-3	.	few	CASSLVKDTDTQYF	TGTGCCAGCAGTCTGGTTAAGGACACAGATACGCAGTATTTT
TRBV6-5	TRBJ2-1	.	.	CASSPLRVYGEQFF	TGTGCCAGCAGTCCCCTCAGGGTTTACGGTGAGCAGTTCTTC
TRBV19	TRBJ2-4	.	many	CASGTRQGIDIQYF	TGTGCCAGCGGGACCCGGCAGGGGATAGACATTCAGTACTTC
TRBV7-9	TRBJ1-2	.	few	CASSSPTRTSGGYTF	TGTGCCAGCAGCTCTCCAACTAGGACCTCCGGCGGCTACACCTTC
TRBV7-3	TRBJ2-3	TRBD2	.	CASSYSGSVDTQYF	TGTGCCAGCAGCTATAGCGGGAGCGTAGATACGCAGTATTTT
TRBV5-4	TRBJ2-1	TRBD2	.	CASSTYLWADTSGSYNEQFF	TGTGCCAGCAGTACCTATCTATGGGCGGATACTAGCGGGAGCTACAATGAGCAGTTCTTC
TRBV25-1	TRBJ2-1	.	.	CASSEPGTGDNEQFF	TGTGCCAGCAGTGAACCGGGGACGGGAGACAATGAGCAGTTCTTC
TRBV5-6	TRBJ2-5	.	.	CASSPPGVEETQYF	TGTGCCAGCAGCCCCCCAGGGGTTGAAGAGACCCAGTACTTC
TRBV28	TRBJ2-3	TRBD2	few	CASHGLAGGPAQDTQYF	TGTGCCAGCCACGGACTAGCGGGGGGCCCAGCACAAGATACGCAGTATTTT
TRBV4-1	TRBJ2-4	.	.	CASSLLGIAKNIQYF	TGCGCCAGCAGCCTCCTTGGGATAGCCAAAAACATTCAGTACTTC
TRBV7-3	TRBJ2-5	.	few	CASSLMSSGAETQYF	TGTGCCAGCAGCTTAATGTCATCGGGGGCCGAGACCCAGTACTTC
TRBV15	TRBJ2-5	.	.	CATSRDLGYGMETQYF	TGTGCCACCAGCAGAGATTTGGGATACGGGATGGAGACCCAGTACTTC
TRBV5-5	TRBJ2-3	TRBD1	.	CASSSLTGKGPDTQYF	TGTGCCAGCAGCTCATTGACAGGGAAGGGGCCAGATACGCAGTATTTT
TRBV7-2	TRBJ2-5	.	few	CASSPQGMEETQYF	TGTGCCAGCAGCCCACAGGGTATGGAAGAGACCCAGTACTTC
TRBV18	TRBJ1-2	.	.	CASSPDQGYYGYTF	TGTGCCAGCTCACCAGATCAGGGATACTATGGCTACACCTTC
TRBV5-1	TRBJ2-3	TRBD2	.	CASSLAGGSTDTQYF	TGCGCCAGCAGCTTAGCGGGAGGGAGCACAGATACGCAGTATTTT
TRBV2	TRBJ1-6	.	few	CASSVSLSPPLHF	TGTGCCAGCAGTGTAAGCCTTTCCCCACCCCTCCACTTT
TRBV5-1	TRBJ2-6	.	.	CASRGTSGANVLTF	TGCGCCAGCAGGGGGACTTCTGGGGCCAACGTCCTGACTTTC
TRBV7-2	TRBJ2-5	.	few	CASSFRQSKETQYF	TGTGCCAGCAGCTTCCGACAGTCTAAAGAGACCCAGTACTTC
TRBV7-9	TRBJ2-1	.	.	CASSPPGYSYNEQFF	TGTGCCAGCAGCCCACCAGGGTACTCCTACAATGAGCAGTTCTTC
TRBV15	TRBJ2-1	TRBD2	.	CATSRPVGGSYNEQFF	TGTGCCACCAGCAGACCTGTTGGCGGGAGTTACAATGAGCAGTTCTTC
TRBV28	TRBJ1-5	.	once	CATISGSYQPQHF	TGTGCCACAATAAGCGGCTCATATCAGCCCCAGCATTTT
TRBV9	TRBJ2-2	.	.	CASSVAPRAGELFF	TGTGCCAGCAGCGTGGCTCCTAGAGCCGGGGAGCTGTTTTTT
TRBV19	TRBJ1-2	.	few	CAVTKGQNYGYTF	TGTGCCGTCACCAAGGGGCAGAACTATGGCTACACCTTC
TRBV18	TRBJ1-2	.	.	CASSRIITTDLYGYTF	TGTGCCAGCTCACGTATTATAACGACGGACCTCTATGGCTACACCTTC
TRBV19	TRBJ1-1	TRBD1	few	CASSSFGTGVPEAFF	TGTGCCAGTAGTTCCTTCGGGACAGGGGTCCCTGAAGCTTTCTTT